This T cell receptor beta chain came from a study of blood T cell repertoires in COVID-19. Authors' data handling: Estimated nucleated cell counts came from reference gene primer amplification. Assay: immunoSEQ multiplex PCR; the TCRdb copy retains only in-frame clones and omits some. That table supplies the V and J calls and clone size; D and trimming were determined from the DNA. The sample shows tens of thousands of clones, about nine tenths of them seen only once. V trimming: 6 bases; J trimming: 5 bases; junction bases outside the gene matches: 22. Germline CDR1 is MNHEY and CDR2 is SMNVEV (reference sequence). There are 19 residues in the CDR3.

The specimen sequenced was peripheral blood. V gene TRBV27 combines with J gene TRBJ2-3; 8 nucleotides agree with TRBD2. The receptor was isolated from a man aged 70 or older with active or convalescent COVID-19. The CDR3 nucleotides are TGTGCCAGCAGGTCCGGGCGGGGGAGAGCGGGAGCGAGGATAGATACGCAGTATTTT. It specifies CASRSGRGRAGARIDTQYF.